Presented here are 31 T cell receptor beta chains from one specimen sequenced in a study of T cell changes during pregnancy in multiple sclerosis. TCRdb's table, derived via immunoSEQ multiplex PCR, lists solely in-frame clones and lacks some. The repertoire includes under 55,000 clones, around 94% of them detected once, and around 0.31% sits in the top ten. The sequences come from CD4+ T cells from peripheral blood mononuclear cells, collected in the third trimester of pregnancy. These receptors all come from a female donor with multiple sclerosis, enrolled in a pregnancy study.

The chain is built from TRBV6-6 and TRBJ2-1, with a weak D call TRBD2 (5 bases). V was cut by 5 bases and J by 9 bases, with 17 bases left in between. Germline V gene lookup returns CDR1 MNHNY and CDR2 SVGAGI (reference sequence). This CDR3 is 14 amino acids long. For the CDR3, the DNA is TGTGCCAGCAGTGAGCGGCCCCCGGCGGGTGAGCAGTTCTTC. The encoded protein is CASSERPPAGEQFF.

The rearrangement joins TRBV28 to TRBJ1-6; D perhaps matches TRBD1 (5 bases). Deletions cut 3 bases from V and 3 bases from J, with 12 bases between. The CDR3 is 16 amino acids. Germline V gene sequence: CDR1 MDHEN, CDR2 SYDVKM. The CDR3 spells CASSFFRAIYNSPLHF. DNA of the CDR3: TGTGCCAGCAGTTTTTTCAGGGCCATCTATAATTCACCCCTCCACTTT.

The chain combines TRBV19 with TRBJ2-7, with TRBD1 matching over 10 bases. Looked up from germline, CDR1 is LNHDA and CDR2 is SQIVND (reference sequence). The CDR3 is made up of 14 amino acids. Losses at the gene ends were 5 bases for V and 6 bases for J; bases not matched to a gene: 7. CDR3 in DNA: TGTGCCAGTAGTGCCGGGGACAGGGGATCCGAGCAGTACTTC. Its translation: CASSAGDRGSEQYF.

The chain is built from TRBV4-3 and TRBJ2-5; D may be TRBD2 (6 bases). This CDR3 is 14 amino acids long. From germline, CDR1 is LGHNA and CDR2 YSLEER. The V end was cut by 0 bases, the J end by 7 bases, with 12 bases between. The CDR3 DNA sequence: TGCGCCAGCAGCCAAGATTCGGGAGTTGGGACCCAGTACTTC. It is translated as CASSQDSGVGTQYF.

The chain recombines TRBV5-8 with TRBJ1-3, with D possibly being TRBD1 (5 bases). Trimming pared 0 bases from V and 0 bases from J, leaving 7 bases between. The germline V gene encodes CDR1 SGHTS and CDR2 YDEGEE. The CDR3 sequence is 15 residues long. CDR3 bases: TGTGCCAGCAGCTTGGGACAGCCCTCTGGAAACACCATATATTTT. Translating it yields CASSLGQPSGNTIYF.

The chain combines TRBV4-1 with TRBJ2-1, with 16 bases aligning to TRBD2. After removal of 8 bases from V and 10 bases from J, the junction contained 8 bases not matched to a gene. Germline values: CDR1 MGHRA, CDR2 YSYEKL. CDR3 length: 15 amino acids. Here the CDR3 DNA reads TGCGCCAGCGCAGAACCGGGACTAGCGGGAGGGGAGCAGTTCTTC. Protein: CASAEPGLAGGEQFF.

This clone was counted a single time. This chain connects TRBV10-3 to TRBJ1-5; 7 bases line up with TRBD1. This CDR3 is 16 amino acids long. Unmatched junction bases numbered 11, after V lost 2 bases and J lost 7 bases. Germline CDR1 and CDR2: ENHRY and SYGVKD. The CDR3 nucleotides read TGTGCCATCAGTGAGACCGACAGGGTCTTCGAGCAGCCCCAGCATTTT. Residues: CAISETDRVFEQPQHF.

The chain carries TRBV28 and TRBJ2-1; 15 nucleotides line up with TRBD2. V shed 4 bases, J shed 0 bases, and the junction held 10 bases outside the gene matches. The CDR3 sequence is 20 residues long. Germline V gives CDR1 MDHEN, CDR2 SYDVKM. CDR3 coding DNA: TGTGCCAGCAGTTACGGACTAGCGGGAGGGGATTGGAGCTCCTACAATGAGCAGTTCTTC. Its protein product is CASSYGLAGGDWSSYNEQFF.

The J gene is TRBJ1-5, the V gene TRBV27; a possible D gene is TRBD1 (6 bases). CDR3 length: 14 amino acids. In germline, CDR1 is MNHEY, CDR2 SMNVEV (reference sequence). V was pared by 2 bases and J by 4 bases, with 9 bases between. The DNA for the CDR3 is TGTGCCAGCAGTTTAAGGGACAAAAATCAGCCCCAGCATTTT. Residues: CASSLRDKNQPQHF.

The rearrangement links TRBV2 to TRBJ2-7, with D maybe TRBD2 (5 bases). Per the germline V gene, CDR1 is SNHLY and CDR2 is FYNNEI. The CDR3 totals 15 residues. Trimming stripped 7 bases from V and 0 bases from J, with 16 bases between. CDR3 protein: CASTTLGLSSYEQYF. CDR3 bases: TGTGCCAGCACCACCCTAGGACTTAGCTCCTACGAGCAGTACTTC.

The J gene is TRBJ2-1, the V gene TRBV28; 15 positions match TRBD2. The CDR3 is 16 amino acids. The V segment lost 5 bases and the J segment 8 bases; nucleotides outside the gene matches: 7. CDR1 MDHEN and CDR2 SYDVKM come from the germline V gene. In DNA form, the CDR3 reads TGTGCCAGCAGTCCATCAGGACTAGCGGGAGGGCATGAGCAGTTCTTC. It translates to CASSPSGLAGGHEQFF. Variable domain in full (rest from reference TRBV28 and TRBJ2-1): DVKVTQSSRYLVKRTGEKVFLECVQDMDHENMFWYRQDPGLGLRLIYFSYDVKMKEKGDIPEGYSVSREKKERFSLILESASTNQTSMYLCASSPSGLAGGHEQFFGPGTRLTVL.

This sequence joins TRBV14 and TRBJ1-6; TRBD1 might be the D (5 bases). The germline V gene has CDR1 SGHDN and CDR2 FVKESK. The length of the CDR3 is 17 residues. Trimming stripped 4 bases from V and 7 bases from J, with 20 bases between. CDR3 in amino acids: CASSLRGLARVNSPLHF. CDR3 nucleotides: TGTGCCAGCAGCCTTAGGGGATTGGCCAGAGTAAATTCACCCCTCCACTTT.

The chain joins TRBV7-2 to TRBJ2-5; TRBD2 matches at 7 bases. The CDR3 contains 14 residues. The junction had 2 bases not matched to a gene; V was cut back by 2 bases and J by 2 bases. Looked up from germline, CDR1 is SGHTA and CDR2 is FQGNSA. CDR3 loop: CASSLNSGQETQYF. The CDR3 bases are TGTGCCAGCAGCTTAAATAGCGGGCAAGAGACCCAGTACTTC.

The chain uses TRBV27 and TRBJ1-5; D is possibly TRBD1 (5 bases). This CDR3 has 15 amino acids. V lost 2 bases and J 1 base, leaving 9 bases between the germline ends. Germline assignment: CDR1 MNHEY and CDR2 SMNVEV (reference sequence). CDR3 residues: CASSLVRGSNQPQHF. CDR3 bases: TGTGCCAGCAGTTTAGTAAGGGGAAGCAATCAGCCCCAGCATTTT.

This clone was counted once. The CDR3 protein is CASSEKPGQGAKGYTF. Written as DNA, the CDR3 is TGCGCCAGCAGCGAAAAACCGGGACAGGGGGCGAAGGGCTACACCTTC. The J gene is TRBJ1-2, the V gene TRBV5-1, with TRBD1 matching 12 bases. From germline, CDR1 is SGHRS and CDR2 YFSETQ. Trimming cost V 4 bases and J 8 bases; bases outside gene matches: 12. The CDR3 consists of 16 residues.

The rearrangement uses TRBV27 and TRBJ1-2; TRBD1 matches 10 bases. Germline V gene lookup returns CDR1 MNHEY and CDR2 SMNVEV (reference sequence). This CDR3 has 16 amino acids. J gave up 8 bases and V 5 bases, and 14 bases lay outside the gene matches. The CDR3 coding sequence is TGTGCCAGCAGTCGGCAACCGGGACAGGGGATAGGGGGCTACACCTTC. Protein sequence: CASSRQPGQGIGGYTF.

This chain links TRBV5-4 with TRBJ2-1; the D gene is possibly TRBD2 (5 bases). The V gene lost 4 bases and the J gene lost 8 bases, with 13 bases spanning the gap. The CDR3 is made up of 13 amino acids. Germline CDR1 and CDR2: SGHNT and YYREEE (reference sequence). CDR3 nucleotide sequence: TGTGCCAGCAGCCGACCCGAGGGTTATGAGCAGTTCTTC. It specifies CASSRPEGYEQFF.

CDR3 in amino acids: CATRTSGANTGELFF. DNA of the CDR3: TGTGCCACCCGGACTAGCGGGGCGAACACCGGGGAGCTGTTTTTT. The chain uses TRBV15 and TRBJ2-2; TRBD2 matches 12 bases. Germline V CDR1 and CDR2: LNHNV, YYDKDF (reference sequence). Unmatched junction bases numbered 1, after V lost 8 bases and J lost 0 bases. The length of the CDR3 is 15 residues. Based on the CDR3 plus reference TRBV15 and TRBJ2-2, the full variable domain is DAMVIQNPRYQVTQFGKPVTLSCSQTLNHNVMYWYQQKSSQAPKLLFHYYDKDFNNEADTPDNFQSRRPNTSFCFLDIRSPGLGDTAMYLCATRTSGANTGELFFGEGSRLTVL.

The chain uses TRBV18 and TRBJ1-1; D remains ambiguous. CDR3 size: 14 residues. V was trimmed by 1 base and J by 0 bases, leaving 6 bases between them. Germline CDR1 reads KGHSH; CDR2 reads LQKENI. CDR3 nucleotide sequence: TGTGCCAGCTCACCACGTAGTCTGAACACTGAAGCTTTCTTT. Encoded protein: CASSPRSLNTEAFF.

The V and J genes are TRBV5-1 and TRBJ2-7; D remains unclear. With 2 bases removed from V and 5 bases from J, the gap between germline ends came to 11 bases. The CDR3 contains 13 residues. The V gene's germline CDR1 is SGHRS and CDR2 YFSETQ. CDR3 in amino acids: CASSLTPVDEQYF. The CDR3 bases are TGCGCCAGCAGCTTAACCCCAGTGGACGAGCAGTACTTC.

On this clone itself: A much larger clone differs from this one at a single base, so this may be a read error. The sample contains more than one DNA sequence encoding this CDR3. The chain uses TRBV7-2 and TRBJ1-6, with D perhaps matching TRBD1 (6 bases). This CDR3 has 14 amino acids. The V end lost 5 bases, the J end lost 7 bases, and 12 bases lay between the germline ends. Germline CDR1 and CDR2: SGHTA and FQGNSA. The CDR3 protein is CASSPGTRNSPLHF. The CDR3 DNA reads TGTGCCAGCAGCCCCGGGACACGAAATTCACCCCTCCACTTT.

V gene TRBV7-2 combines with J gene TRBJ2-2; D is perhaps TRBD2 (5 bases). V lost 0 bases to trimming and J lost 6 bases, with 17 bases between them. This CDR3 region has 17 residues. Germline CDR1 and CDR2: SGHTA and FQGNSA. Written as DNA, the CDR3 is TGTGCCAGCAGCTTAGCTAGATTGGGAGTGTATCCCGGGGAGCTGTTTTTT. It specifies CASSLARLGVYPGELFF.

The J gene is TRBJ2-5, the V gene TRBV7-3; the match to TRBD1 covers 11 bases. This CDR3 comprises 17 residues. Trimming removed 5 bases from V and 2 bases from J; junction bases left unmatched: 10. Germline V gives CDR1 SGHTA, CDR2 FQGTGA. The CDR3 sequence is CASSLGTGGPLQETQYF. Written as DNA, the CDR3 is TGTGCCAGCAGCCTAGGGACAGGGGGTCCCCTTCAAGAGACCCAGTACTTC.

The CDR3 spells CASSELGLAGEYSSYEQYF. The CDR3 coding sequence is TGTGCCAGCAGTGAACTTGGACTAGCGGGGGAATATAGCTCCTACGAGCAGTACTTC. The chain joins TRBV2 to TRBJ2-7; 13 positions match TRBD2. CDR1 is SNHLY, CDR2 FYNNEI, per germline. J was trimmed by 0 bases and V by 2 bases; bases with no gene match: 10. The CDR3 runs 19 residues.

The genes are TRBV11-3 and TRBJ1-6; 7 bases align to TRBD1. The CDR3 has 15 amino acids. The V gene end was trimmed by 1 base and the J gene end by 10 bases; junction bases not matched to a gene: 7. Per germline, CDR1 SGHNT and CDR2 YENEEA. CDR3 DNA: TGTGCCAGCAGCTTAGTGCAGGGGGGTGAGTCACCCCTCCACTTT. Translating gives CASSLVQGGESPLHF.

V gene TRBV10-3 combines with J gene TRBJ2-7; 10 nucleotides agree with TRBD1. CDR1 ENHRY and CDR2 SYGVKD come from the germline V gene. Trimming removed 8 bases from V and 0 bases from J; junction bases left unmatched: 4. CDR3 length: 14 residues. The CDR3 nucleotides are TGTGCCATCGGGCGGACAGGGGGCTCCTACGAGCAGTACTTC. Its translation is CAIGRTGGSYEQYF.

This sequence joins TRBV7-9 and TRBJ1-1, with 8 bases lining up with TRBD1. Germline-derived CDR1 and CDR2 are SEHNR and FQNEAQ (reference sequence). CDR3 length: 14 residues. J lost 1 base, V lost 5 bases, and 3 bases had no gene match. CDR3 DNA sequence: TGTGCCAGCAGCGCCGGACAGGGGAACACTGAAGCTTTCTTT. This gives the protein CASSAGQGNTEAFF.

The chain is built from TRBV19 and TRBJ2-7; 9 bases line up with TRBD2. The germline V gene encodes CDR1 LNHDA and CDR2 SQIVND (reference sequence). V trimming: 5 bases; J trimming: 3 bases; junction bases outside the gene matches: 5. This CDR3 is 14 amino acids long. The CDR3 nucleotides are TGTGCCAGTAGTGTTACTAGCGGGTACTACGAGCAGTACTTC. Its protein is CASSVTSGYYEQYF.

The chain joins TRBV2 to TRBJ2-7; D not certain. The CDR3 totals 17 residues. Germline loops: CDR1 SNHLY, CDR2 FYNNEI. Trimming took off 5 bases at V and 0 bases at J, with 20 bases between the two ends. The CDR3 reads CASSSPVSTPSSYEQYF. Written as DNA, the CDR3 is TGTGCCAGCAGTAGCCCGGTATCCACCCCGAGCTCCTACGAGCAGTACTTC.

V is TRBV19 and J is TRBJ1-1, with 8 bases matching TRBD1. With 7 bases clipped from V and 5 bases from J, the junction kept 9 bases outside the gene matches. The CDR3 sequence is 14 residues long. Germline V gives CDR1 LNHDA, CDR2 SQIVND (reference sequence). In nucleotides, the CDR3 is TGTGCCAGTACCCGACAGGGGAGGGATACTGAAGCTTTCTTT. Translating gives CASTRQGRDTEAFF.

V gene TRBV5-1 combines with J gene TRBJ2-5; 10 nucleotides agree with TRBD1. The CDR3 has 14 amino acids. V was clipped by 4 bases and J by 5 bases; unmatched bases: 5. Per the germline V gene, CDR1 is SGHRS and CDR2 is YFSETQ. The CDR3 coding sequence is TGCGCCAGCAGCCAGGACAGGGGGTGGGAGACCCAGTACTTC. This codes for CASSQDRGWETQYF. The complete variable domain, with remaining parts taken from reference TRBV5-1 and TRBJ2-5, reads KAGVTQTPRYLIKTRGQQVTLSCSPISGHRSVSWYQQTPGQGLQFLFEYFSETQRNKGNFPGRFSGRQFSNSRSEMNVSTLELGDSALYLCASSQDRGWETQYFGPGTRLLVL.